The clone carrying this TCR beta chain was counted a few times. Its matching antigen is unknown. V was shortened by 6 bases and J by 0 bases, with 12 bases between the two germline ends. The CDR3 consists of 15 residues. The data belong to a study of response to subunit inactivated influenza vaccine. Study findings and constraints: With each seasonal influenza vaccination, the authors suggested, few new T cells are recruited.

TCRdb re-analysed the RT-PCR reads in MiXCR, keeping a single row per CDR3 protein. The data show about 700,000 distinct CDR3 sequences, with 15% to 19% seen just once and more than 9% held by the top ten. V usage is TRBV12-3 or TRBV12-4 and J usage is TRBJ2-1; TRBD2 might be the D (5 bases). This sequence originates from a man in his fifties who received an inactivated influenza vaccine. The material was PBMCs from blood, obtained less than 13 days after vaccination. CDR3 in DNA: TGTGCCAGCAGGACGGGGATGAGCTCCTACAATGAGCAGTTCTTC. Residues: CASRTGMSSYNEQFF.